This passage covers 19 T cell receptor beta chains from one sample sequenced in a study of cytomegalovirus exposure and HLA in healthy donors. PCR amplification relied on 60 Vbeta primers (plus 13 Jbeta primers). The assay was immunoSEQ multiplex PCR, and TCRdb's table has in-frame clones only and misses some. The sample lists 60,000 to 95,000 clones; 78% were seen once. Source material: PBMCs. Receptors were obtained from a woman aged 35 to 49 in good health and CMV-seropositive.

The chain carries TRBV7-9 and TRBJ1-4, with D possibly TRBD1 on 5 matching bases. Germline V gene lookup returns CDR1 SEHNR and CDR2 FQNEAQ (reference sequence). V was pared by 5 bases and J by 4 bases, with 14 bases between. The CDR3 has 15 amino acids. CDR3 nucleotide sequence: TGTGCCAGCAGCGACCACCGGGACTTTAATGAAAAACTGTTTTTT. It specifies CASSDHRDFNEKLFF.

The V gene is TRBV6-4, the J gene TRBJ2-5; the D gene is possibly TRBD1 (6 bases). This CDR3 contains 16 residues. Trimming left V 5 bases short and J 0 bases short, with 16 bases between. CDR1 and CDR2 from the germline V gene are MRHNA and SNTAGT. The CDR3 nucleotides read TGTGCCAGCAGTTTGTACTCGACAGGAGACCAAGAGACCCAGTACTTC. It specifies CASSLYSTGDQETQYF.

The chain couples TRBV6-5 to TRBJ1-4; D may be TRBD1 (6 bases). This CDR3 is built from 13 residues. Trimming pared 5 bases from V and 11 bases from J, leaving 15 bases between. From germline, CDR1 is MNHEY and CDR2 SVGAGI. As DNA, the CDR3 is TGTGCCAGCAGTAGACAGGTGGGGGATAAACTGTTTTTT. This codes for CASSRQVGDKLFF.

This clone was seen a single time. The rearrangement links TRBV28 to TRBJ1-2; maybe TRBD1 (5 bases). Germline CDR1 and CDR2: MDHEN and SYDVKM. Trimming took 3 bases from V and 5 from J, leaving 13 bases between them. This CDR3 has 14 amino acids. The CDR3 here is CASSFGQGLYGYTF. The CDR3, as DNA: TGTGCCAGCAGTTTCGGGCAGGGATTATATGGCTACACCTTC.

CDR3 residues: CSVARGGFNEQFF. The DNA for the CDR3 is TGCAGCGTTGCGCGGGGGGGGTTTAATGAGCAGTTCTTC. The J gene is TRBJ2-1, the V gene TRBV29-1; 9 nucleotides align to TRBD2. With V trimmed by 4 bases and J by 7 bases, 5 bases remained unmatched. This CDR3 spans 13 amino acids. Germline lookup yields CDR1 SQVTM and CDR2 ANQGSEA.

The table lists this clone with a few counts. The rearrangement joins TRBV11-2 to TRBJ1-1; the match to TRBD1 covers 7 bases. The V gene end was trimmed by 5 bases and the J gene end by 7 bases; junction bases not matched to a gene: 4. The CDR3 spans 12 residues. The germline CDR1 and CDR2 sequences are SGHAT and FQNNGV. The CDR3 is CASSLTGIEAFF. In DNA form, the CDR3 reads TGTGCCAGCAGCCTGACAGGGATTGAAGCTTTCTTT.

This chain uses TRBV19 with TRBJ1-2; 8 bases fit TRBD1. CDR3 size: 14 residues. Per the germline V gene, CDR1 is LNHDA and CDR2 is SQIVND (reference sequence). Trimming removed 11 bases from V and 5 bases from J; junction bases left unmatched: 13. The chain's CDR3 is CAGSIGTGGYGYTF. CDR3 in DNA: TGTGCCGGCTCGATCGGGACAGGAGGTTATGGCTACACCTTC.

This CDR3 reads CASARDSHQPQHF. The CDR3 bases are TGTGCCAGCGCCCGGGACAGCCATCAGCCCCAGCATTTT. V usage is TRBV6-5 and J usage is TRBJ1-5; 7 bases map to TRBD1. The CDR3 is 13 amino acids. Germline trimming cut 8 bases from V and 5 bases from J; bases unmatched to any gene: 6. Germline V gene sequence: CDR1 MNHEY, CDR2 SVGAGI.

This chain links TRBV10-2 with TRBJ2-3, with 7 bases fitting TRBD1. V trimming: 7 bases; J trimming: 0 bases; junction bases outside the gene matches: 7. CDR1 and CDR2 from the germline V gene are WSHSY and SAAADI. This CDR3 is built from 15 residues. The CDR3 loop reads CASTARQGSTDTQYF. The CDR3 bases are TGCGCCAGCACCGCTCGACAGGGAAGCACAGATACGCAGTATTTT.

The rearrangement uses TRBV18 and TRBJ1-2, with a tentative D call TRBD1 (5 bases). Trimming left V 3 bases short and J 3 bases short, with 8 bases between. In germline, CDR1 is KGHSH, CDR2 LQKENI. This CDR3 has 13 amino acids. CDR3 DNA sequence: TGTGCCAGCTCACCCGGACAAGACTATGGCTACACCTTC. This encodes CASSPGQDYGYTF.

V is TRBV10-1 and J is TRBJ2-7; TRBD1 matches at 12 bases. The V and J ends lost 8 bases and 5 bases, in that order; junction bases with no gene match: 7. This CDR3 has 14 residues. In germline, CDR1 is WNHNN, CDR2 SYGVQD (reference sequence). The CDR3 DNA reads TGCGCCAGCGGGGGGACAGGGGGCAAAAACGAGCAGTACTTC. It specifies CASGGTGGKNEQYF.

The rearrangement links TRBV5-4 to TRBJ2-3; D remains unclear. The CDR3 runs 15 residues. V was shortened by 2 bases and J by 0 bases, with 10 bases between the two germline ends. Germline-derived CDR1 and CDR2 are SGHNT and YYREEE (reference sequence). The CDR3 coding sequence is TGTGCCAGCAGCTTAGCCGCTAGAAGCACAGATACGCAGTATTTT. Translating it yields CASSLAARSTDTQYF. Looking up the rest from reference TRBV5-4 and TRBJ2-3 gives the full variable domain: ETGVTQSPTHLIKTRGQQVTLRCSSQSGHNTVSWYQQALGQGPQFIFQYYREEENGRGNFPPRFSGLQFPNYSSELNVNALELDDSALYLCASSLAARSTDTQYFGPGTRLTVL.

This rearrangement joins TRBV7-3 to TRBJ1-1; 9 nucleotides match TRBD1. From germline, CDR1 is SGHTA and CDR2 FQGTGA. V was pared by 2 bases and J by 6 bases, with 16 bases of the junction left unmatched. This CDR3 contains 18 residues. In nucleotides, the CDR3 is TGTGCCAGCAGCTTACCCCCTGGGACAGGGCGTTTTACCGCTGAAGCTTTCTTT. Encoded protein: CASSLPPGTGRFTAEAFF.

The chain joins TRBV28 to TRBJ1-2, with TRBD1 matching over 9 bases. Trimming at V came to 5 bases and at J to 7 bases, leaving 8 bases not matched to a gene. In germline, CDR1 is MDHEN, CDR2 SYDVKM. CDR3 length equals 14 residues. The CDR3 reads CASSRPGTGFGYTF. The CDR3 region has the DNA TGTGCCAGCAGTCGTCCCGGGACAGGGTTTGGCTACACCTTC.

V and J are TRBV9 and TRBJ2-5; 10 nucleotides agree with TRBD2. Germline V CDR1 and CDR2: SGDLS, YYNGEE. The CDR3 totals 13 residues. J gave up 7 bases and V 2 bases, and 2 bases lay outside the gene matches. The DNA for the CDR3 is TGTGCCAGCAGCGTTAGCGGGGGGTCGACCCAGTACTTC. Its translation is CASSVSGGSTQYF.

V and J are TRBV13 and TRBJ2-3, with 7 bases identical to TRBD2. This CDR3 is 17 amino acids long. Germline V gene data show CDR1 as PRHDT and CDR2 as FYEKMQ (reference sequence). V trimming: 5 bases; J trimming: 0 bases; junction bases outside the gene matches: 11. The CDR3 region is CASSRFLGGRSTDTQYF. CDR3 bases: TGTGCCAGCAGCCGTTTCTTGGGGGGGAGGAGCACAGATACGCAGTATTTT.

The chain uses TRBV28 and TRBJ2-3; D may be TRBD2 (7 bases). The V end was cut by 10 bases, the J end by 1 base, with 24 bases between. Germline V CDR1 and CDR2: MDHEN, SYDVKM. The CDR3 length is 17 residues. CDR3 coding DNA: TGTGCCACCTACTCCCCACCGGGGGGCACCCGCACAGATACGCAGTATTTT. Translating it yields CATYSPPGGTRTDTQYF.

The chain recombines TRBV10-3 with TRBJ2-3; the D is unclear. There are 16 residues in the CDR3. V shed 0 bases and J shed 1 base, with 11 bases lying between them. The germline V gene has CDR1 ENHRY and CDR2 SYGVKD. The CDR3 reads CAISESNRLGTDTQYF. In DNA form, the CDR3 reads TGTGCCATCAGTGAGTCGAATCGACTTGGCACAGATACGCAGTATTTT.

The chain couples TRBV5-6 to TRBJ1-2; TRBD1 is a possible D gene (6 bases). The V end lost 1 base, the J end lost 4 bases, and 17 bases lay between the germline ends. CDR3 length: 16 residues. From germline, CDR1 is SGHDT and CDR2 YYEEEE. CDR3 sequence reads: CASSLRGPGVGYGYTF. The CDR3 DNA follows: TGTGCCAGCAGCTTGAGGGGTCCAGGGGTGGGCTATGGCTACACCTTC.